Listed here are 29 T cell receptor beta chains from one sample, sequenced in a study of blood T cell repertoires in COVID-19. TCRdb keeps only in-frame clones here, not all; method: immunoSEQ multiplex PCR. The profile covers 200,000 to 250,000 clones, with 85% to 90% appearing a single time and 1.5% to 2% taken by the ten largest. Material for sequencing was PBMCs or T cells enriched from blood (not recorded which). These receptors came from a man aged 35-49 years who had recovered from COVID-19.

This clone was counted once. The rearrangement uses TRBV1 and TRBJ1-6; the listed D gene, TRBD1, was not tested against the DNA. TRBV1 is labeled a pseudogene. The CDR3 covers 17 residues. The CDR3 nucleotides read TGCACCAGCAGCCAAAAGGGGGACAGGGATAATAATTCACCCCTCCACTTT. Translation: CTSSQKGDRDNNSPLHF.

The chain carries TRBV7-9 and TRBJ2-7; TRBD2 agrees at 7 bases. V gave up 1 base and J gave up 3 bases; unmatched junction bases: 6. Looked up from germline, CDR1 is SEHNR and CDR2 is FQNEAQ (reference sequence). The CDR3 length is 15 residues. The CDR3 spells CASSLESSGFYEQYF. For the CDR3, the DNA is TGTGCCAGCAGCTTAGAGTCTAGCGGATTCTACGAGCAGTACTTC.

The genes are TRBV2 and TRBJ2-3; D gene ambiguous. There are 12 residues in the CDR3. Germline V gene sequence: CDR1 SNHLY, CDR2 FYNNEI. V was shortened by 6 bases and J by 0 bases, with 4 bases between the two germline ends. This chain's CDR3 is CASRRSTDTQYF. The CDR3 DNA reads TGTGCCAGCAGGCGAAGCACAGATACGCAGTATTTT.

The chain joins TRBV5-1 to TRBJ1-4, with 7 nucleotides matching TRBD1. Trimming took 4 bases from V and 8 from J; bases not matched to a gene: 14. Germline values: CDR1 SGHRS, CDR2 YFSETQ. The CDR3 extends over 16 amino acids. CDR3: CASSEGTDTNGEKLFF. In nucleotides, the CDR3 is TGCGCCAGCAGCGAAGGGACAGATACAAACGGGGAAAAACTGTTTTTT.

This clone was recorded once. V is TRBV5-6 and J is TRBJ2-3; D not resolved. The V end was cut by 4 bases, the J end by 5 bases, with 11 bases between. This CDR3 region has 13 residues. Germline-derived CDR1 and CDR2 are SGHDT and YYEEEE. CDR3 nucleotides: TGTGCCAGCAGCAGCACTGGGCGAGATACGCAGTATTTT. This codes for CASSSTGRDTQYF.

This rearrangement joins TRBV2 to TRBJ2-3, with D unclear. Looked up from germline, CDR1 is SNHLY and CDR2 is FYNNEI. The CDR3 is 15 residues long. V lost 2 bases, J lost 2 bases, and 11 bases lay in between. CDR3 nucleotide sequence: TGTGCCAGCAGTGAACGTTACCGAGTCACAGATACGCAGTATTTT. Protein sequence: CASSERYRVTDTQYF.

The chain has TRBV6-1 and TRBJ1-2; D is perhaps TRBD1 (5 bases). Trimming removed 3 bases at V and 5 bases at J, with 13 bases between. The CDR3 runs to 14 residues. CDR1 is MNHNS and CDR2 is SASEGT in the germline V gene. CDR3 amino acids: CASSELGREYGYTF. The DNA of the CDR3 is TGTGCCAGCAGTGAGCTGGGCAGGGAATATGGCTACACCTTC.

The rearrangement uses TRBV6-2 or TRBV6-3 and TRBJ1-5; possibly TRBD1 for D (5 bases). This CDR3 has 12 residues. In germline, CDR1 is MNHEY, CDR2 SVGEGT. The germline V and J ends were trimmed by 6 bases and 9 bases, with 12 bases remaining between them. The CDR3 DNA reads TGTGCCAGCAGCCTCAAGGGGCGGCCCCAGCATTTT. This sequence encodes CASSLKGRPQHF.

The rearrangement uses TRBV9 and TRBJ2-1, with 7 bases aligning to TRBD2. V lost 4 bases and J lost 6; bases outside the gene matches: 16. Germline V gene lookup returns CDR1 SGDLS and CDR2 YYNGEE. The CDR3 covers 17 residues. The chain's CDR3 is CASSPGRGGGRGNEQFF. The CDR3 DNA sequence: TGTGCCAGCAGCCCGGGAAGGGGAGGAGGGAGGGGCAATGAGCAGTTCTTC.

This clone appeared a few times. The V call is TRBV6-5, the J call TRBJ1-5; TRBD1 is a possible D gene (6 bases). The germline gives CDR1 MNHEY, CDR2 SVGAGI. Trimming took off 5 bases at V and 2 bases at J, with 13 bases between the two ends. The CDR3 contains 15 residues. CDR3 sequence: CASSTGLRGNQPQHF. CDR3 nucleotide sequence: TGTGCCAGCAGTACAGGGCTAAGGGGCAATCAGCCCCAGCATTTT.

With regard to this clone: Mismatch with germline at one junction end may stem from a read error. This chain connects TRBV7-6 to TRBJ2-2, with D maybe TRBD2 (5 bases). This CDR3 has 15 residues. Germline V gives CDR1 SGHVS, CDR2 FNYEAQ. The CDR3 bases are TGTGCCAGCAGCTTAGTCGGTGGGTCCACCGGGGAACTGTTTTTT. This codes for CASSLVGGSTGELFF.

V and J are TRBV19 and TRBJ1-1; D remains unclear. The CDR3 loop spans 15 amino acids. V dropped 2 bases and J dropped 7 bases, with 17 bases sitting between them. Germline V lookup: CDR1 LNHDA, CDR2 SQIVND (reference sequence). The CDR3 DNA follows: TGTGCCAGTAGTATACGTCAGAATTTGCCGGGTGAAGCTTTCTTT. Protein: CASSIRQNLPGEAFF.

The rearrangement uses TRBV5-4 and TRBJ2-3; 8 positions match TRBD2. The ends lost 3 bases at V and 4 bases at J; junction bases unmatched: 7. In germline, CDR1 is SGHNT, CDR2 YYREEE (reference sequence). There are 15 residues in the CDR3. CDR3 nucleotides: TGTGCCAGCAGCTCCAACCGGGGGGGCCCAGATACGCAGTATTTT. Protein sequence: CASSSNRGGPDTQYF.

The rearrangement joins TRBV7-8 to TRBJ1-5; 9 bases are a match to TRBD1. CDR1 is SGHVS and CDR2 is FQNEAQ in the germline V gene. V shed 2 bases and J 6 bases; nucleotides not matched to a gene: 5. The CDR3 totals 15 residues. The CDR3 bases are TGTGCCAGCAGCTTATGGGACAGGGATCTTCAGCCCCAGCATTTT. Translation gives CASSLWDRDLQPQHF.

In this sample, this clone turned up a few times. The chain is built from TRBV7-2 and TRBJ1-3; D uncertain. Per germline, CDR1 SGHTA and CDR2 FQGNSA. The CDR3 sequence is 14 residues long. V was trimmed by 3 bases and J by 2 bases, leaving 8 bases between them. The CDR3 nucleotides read TGTGCCAGCAGCTTCCGGCAGGCTGGAAACACCATATATTTT. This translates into CASSFRQAGNTIYF.

This CDR3 is CASSSGTGQGRWDEQFF. The CDR3 DNA reads TGCGCCAGCAGCTCCGGGACGGGACAGGGGAGGTGGGATGAGCAGTTCTTC. V is TRBV5-1 and J is TRBJ2-1; 10 positions match TRBD1. After removal of 3 bases from V and 8 bases from J, the junction contained 14 bases not matched to a gene. CDR3 size: 17 residues. Germline V gene data show CDR1 as SGHRS and CDR2 as YFSETQ.

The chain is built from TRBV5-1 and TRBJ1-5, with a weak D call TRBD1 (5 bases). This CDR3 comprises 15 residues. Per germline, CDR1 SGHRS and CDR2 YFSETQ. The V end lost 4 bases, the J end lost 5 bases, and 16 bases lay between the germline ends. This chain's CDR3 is CASSPTRGEDQPQHF. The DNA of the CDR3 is TGCGCCAGCAGCCCCACCCGGGGGGAAGATCAGCCCCAGCATTTT.

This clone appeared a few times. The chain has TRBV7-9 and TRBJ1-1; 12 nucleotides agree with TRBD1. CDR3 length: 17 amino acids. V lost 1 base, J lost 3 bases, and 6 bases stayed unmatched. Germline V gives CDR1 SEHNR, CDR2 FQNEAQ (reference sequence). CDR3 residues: CASSLVLGDRGHTEAFF. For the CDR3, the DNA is TGTGCCAGCAGCTTAGTATTGGGGGACAGGGGGCACACTGAAGCTTTCTTT.

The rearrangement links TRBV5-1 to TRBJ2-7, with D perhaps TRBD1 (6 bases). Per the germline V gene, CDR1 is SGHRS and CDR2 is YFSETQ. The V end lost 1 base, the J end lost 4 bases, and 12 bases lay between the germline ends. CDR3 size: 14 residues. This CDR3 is CASSLNRVEYEQYF. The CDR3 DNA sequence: TGCGCCAGCAGCTTGAACAGGGTGGAATACGAGCAGTACTTC.

The CDR3 here is CASRQYRENTEAFF. The CDR3 DNA sequence: TGTGCCAGCAGACAGTACAGGGAGAACACTGAAGCTTTCTTT. V and J are TRBV6-5 and TRBJ1-1, with D possibly being TRBD1 (6 bases). V dropped 6 bases and J dropped 1 base, with 12 bases sitting between them. The germline gives CDR1 MNHEY, CDR2 SVGAGI. This CDR3 has 14 residues.

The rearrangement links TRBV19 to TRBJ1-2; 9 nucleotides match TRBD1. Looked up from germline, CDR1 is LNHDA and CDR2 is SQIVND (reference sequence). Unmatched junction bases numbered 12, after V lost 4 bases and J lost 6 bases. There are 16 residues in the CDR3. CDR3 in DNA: TGTGCCAGTAGTAGTCTCCCGGACAGGGGAATGCATGGCTACACCTTC. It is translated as CASSSLPDRGMHGYTF.

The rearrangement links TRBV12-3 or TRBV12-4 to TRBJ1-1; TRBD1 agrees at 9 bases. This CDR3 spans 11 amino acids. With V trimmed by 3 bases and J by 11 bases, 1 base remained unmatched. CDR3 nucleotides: TGTGCCAGCAGTTTCGACAGGGGGGCTTTCTTT. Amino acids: CASSFDRGAFF.

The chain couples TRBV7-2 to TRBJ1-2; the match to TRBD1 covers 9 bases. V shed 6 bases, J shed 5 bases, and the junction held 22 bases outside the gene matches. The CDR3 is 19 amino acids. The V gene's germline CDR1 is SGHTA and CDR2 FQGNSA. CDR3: CASSSNRPGTGIGGYGYTF. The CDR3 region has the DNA TGTGCCAGCAGTTCTAACCGACCCGGGACAGGGATAGGAGGTTATGGCTACACCTTC.

In nucleotides, the CDR3 is TGTGCCTGGACTTCGGGACTATCTGGCTACGAGCAGTACTTC. Its translation: CAWTSGLSGYEQYF. V and J are TRBV30 and TRBJ2-7; 7 bases are shared with TRBD2. The CDR3 is made up of 14 amino acids. With V trimmed by 4 bases and J by 3 bases, 9 bases remained unmatched. Germline assignment: CDR1 GTSNPN and CDR2 SVGIG (reference sequence).

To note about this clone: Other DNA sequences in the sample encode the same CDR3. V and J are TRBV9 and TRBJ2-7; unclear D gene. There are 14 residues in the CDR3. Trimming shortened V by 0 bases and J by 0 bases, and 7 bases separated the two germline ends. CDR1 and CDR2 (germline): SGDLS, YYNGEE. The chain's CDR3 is CASSVVPSSYEQYF. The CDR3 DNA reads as TGTGCCAGCAGCGTAGTTCCTAGCTCCTACGAGCAGTACTTC. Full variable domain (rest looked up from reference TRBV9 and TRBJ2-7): DSGVTQTPKHLITATGQRVTLRCSPRSGDLSVYWYQQSLDQGLQFLIQYYNGEERAKGNILERFSAQQFPDLHSELNLSSLELGDSALYFCASSVVPSSYEQYFGPGTRLTVT.

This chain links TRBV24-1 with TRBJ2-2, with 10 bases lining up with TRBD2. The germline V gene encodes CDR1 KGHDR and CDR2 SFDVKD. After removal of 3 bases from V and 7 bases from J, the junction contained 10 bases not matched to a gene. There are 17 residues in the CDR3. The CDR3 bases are TGTGCCACCAGTGATCCCAAGCGGGGGGGCCTTTACGGGGAGCTGTTTTTT. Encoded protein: CATSDPKRGGLYGELFF.

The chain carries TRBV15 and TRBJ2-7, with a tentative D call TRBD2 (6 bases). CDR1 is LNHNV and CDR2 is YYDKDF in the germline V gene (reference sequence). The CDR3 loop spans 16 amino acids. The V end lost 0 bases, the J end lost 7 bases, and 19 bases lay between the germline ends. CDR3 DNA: TGTGCCACCAGCAGAGATCTGGCTAGCGTTGCACGGGAGCAGTACTTC. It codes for CATSRDLASVAREQYF.

CDR3 residues: CASSLAESSYEQYF. DNA of the CDR3: TGTGCCAGCAGTTTAGCGGAGAGCTCCTACGAGCAGTACTTC. The rearrangement joins TRBV2 to TRBJ2-7; a possible D gene is TRBD2 (6 bases). The CDR3 has 14 residues. Trimming cost V 5 bases and J 0 bases, with 11 bases left between them. Germline values: CDR1 SNHLY, CDR2 FYNNEI.

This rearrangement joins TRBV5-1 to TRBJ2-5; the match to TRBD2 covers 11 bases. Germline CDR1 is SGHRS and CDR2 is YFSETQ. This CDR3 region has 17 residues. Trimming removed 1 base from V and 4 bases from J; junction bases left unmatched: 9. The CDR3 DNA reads TGCGCCAGCAGCTTGCGGATACTAGCGGGAGCGGGAGAGACCCAGTACTTC. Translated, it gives CASSLRILAGAGETQYF.